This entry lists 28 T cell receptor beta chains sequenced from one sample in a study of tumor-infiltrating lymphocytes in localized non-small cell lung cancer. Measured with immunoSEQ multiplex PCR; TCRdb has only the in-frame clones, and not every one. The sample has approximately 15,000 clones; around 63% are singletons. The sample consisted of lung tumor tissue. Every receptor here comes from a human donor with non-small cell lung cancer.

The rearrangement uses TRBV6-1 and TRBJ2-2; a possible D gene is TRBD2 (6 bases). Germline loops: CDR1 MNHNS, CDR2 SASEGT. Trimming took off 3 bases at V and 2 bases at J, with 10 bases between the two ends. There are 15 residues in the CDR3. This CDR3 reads CASSDSGLNTGELFF. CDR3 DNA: TGTGCCAGCAGTGACAGTGGACTAAACACCGGGGAGCTGTTTTTT.

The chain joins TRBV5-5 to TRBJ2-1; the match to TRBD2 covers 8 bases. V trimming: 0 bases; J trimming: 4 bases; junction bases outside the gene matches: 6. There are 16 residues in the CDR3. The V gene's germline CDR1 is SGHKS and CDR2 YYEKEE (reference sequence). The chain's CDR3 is CASSLGLAGPYNEQFF. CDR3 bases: TGTGCCAGCAGCTTGGGGTTAGCGGGGCCTTACAATGAGCAGTTCTTC.

The CDR3 nucleotides read TGCGCCAGCAGCCAAGCGGAGGGTTATACGCAGTATTTT. Amino acid sequence: CASSQAEGYTQYF. This chain uses TRBV4-3 with TRBJ2-3, with a tentative D call TRBD2 (6 bases). The CDR3 has 13 amino acids. Looked up from germline, CDR1 is LGHNA and CDR2 is YSLEER. The V end lost 1 base, the J end lost 7 bases, and 9 bases lay between the germline ends.

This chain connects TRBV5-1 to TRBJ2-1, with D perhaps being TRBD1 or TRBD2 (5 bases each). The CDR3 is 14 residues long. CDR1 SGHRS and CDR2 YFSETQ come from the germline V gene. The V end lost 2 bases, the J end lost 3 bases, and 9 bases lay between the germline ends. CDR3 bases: TGCGCCAGCAGCTTAGGGGACGGCTACAATGAGCAGTTCTTC. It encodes CASSLGDGYNEQFF.

CDR3 nucleotide sequence: TGTGCCAGCAGCTTAGGGGTAAATGAGCAGTTCTTC. Residues: CASSLGVNEQFF. The chain links TRBV7-2 to TRBJ2-1; D uncertain. The CDR3 sequence is 12 residues long. Germline CDR1 SGHTA, CDR2 FQGNSA. V was clipped by 1 base and J by 7 bases, with 5 bases between them.

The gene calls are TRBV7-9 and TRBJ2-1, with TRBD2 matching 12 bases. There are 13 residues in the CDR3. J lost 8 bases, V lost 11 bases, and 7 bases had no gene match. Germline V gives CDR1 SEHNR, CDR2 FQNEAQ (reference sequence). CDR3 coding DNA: TGTGCCGCACAGACTAGCGGGAGCGATGAGCAGTTCTTC. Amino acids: CAAQTSGSDEQFF.

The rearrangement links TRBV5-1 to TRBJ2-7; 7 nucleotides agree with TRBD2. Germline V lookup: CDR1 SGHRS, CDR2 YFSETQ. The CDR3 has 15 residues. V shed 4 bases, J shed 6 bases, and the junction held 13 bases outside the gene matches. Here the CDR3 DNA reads TGCGCCAGCAGCCCGGGGGACTATCTCTATACCGAGCAGTACTTC. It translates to CASSPGDYLYTEQYF.

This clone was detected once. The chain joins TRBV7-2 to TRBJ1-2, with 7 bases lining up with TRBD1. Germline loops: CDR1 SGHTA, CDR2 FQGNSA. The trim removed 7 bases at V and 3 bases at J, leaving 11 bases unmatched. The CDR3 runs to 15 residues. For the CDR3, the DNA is TGTGCCAGCAACCCTAACAGGGGTACATACTATGGCTACACCTTC. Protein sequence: CASNPNRGTYYGYTF. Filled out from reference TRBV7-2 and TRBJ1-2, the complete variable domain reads GAGVSQSPSNKVTEKGKDVELRCDPISGHTALYWYRQSLGQGLEFLIYFQGNSAPDKSGLPSDRFSAERTGGSVSTLTIQRTQQEDSAVYLCASNPNRGTYYGYTFGSGTRLTVV.

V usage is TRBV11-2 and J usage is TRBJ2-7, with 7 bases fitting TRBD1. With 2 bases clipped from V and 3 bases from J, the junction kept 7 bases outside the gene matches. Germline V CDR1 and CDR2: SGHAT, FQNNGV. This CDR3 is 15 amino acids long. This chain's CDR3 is CASSLPRQGVYEQYF. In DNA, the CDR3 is TGTGCCAGCAGCTTACCCCGACAGGGTGTCTACGAGCAGTACTTC.

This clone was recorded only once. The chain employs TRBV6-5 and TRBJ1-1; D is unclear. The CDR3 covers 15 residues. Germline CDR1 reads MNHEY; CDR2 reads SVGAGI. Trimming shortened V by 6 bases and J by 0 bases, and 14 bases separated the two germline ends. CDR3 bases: TGTGCCAGCAGCGTTAACAGAAAGCTGAACACTGAAGCTTTCTTT. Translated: CASSVNRKLNTEAFF.

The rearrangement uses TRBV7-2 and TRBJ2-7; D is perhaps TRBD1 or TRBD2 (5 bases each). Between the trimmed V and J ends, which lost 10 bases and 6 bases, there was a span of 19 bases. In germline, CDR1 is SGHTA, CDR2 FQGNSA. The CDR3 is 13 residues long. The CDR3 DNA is TGTGCCACCAAACCGGGACCTCAGGGCGAGCAGTACTTC. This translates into CATKPGPQGEQYF.

This CDR3 reads CASSIHRGTGELFF. CDR3 coding DNA: TGTGCCAGTAGTATCCACAGGGGGACCGGGGAGCTGTTTTTT. The chain combines TRBV19 with TRBJ2-2; TRBD1 agrees at 8 bases. The CDR3 has 14 residues. Per germline, CDR1 LNHDA and CDR2 SQIVND (reference sequence). The V segment lost 3 bases and the J segment 5 bases; nucleotides outside the gene matches: 2.

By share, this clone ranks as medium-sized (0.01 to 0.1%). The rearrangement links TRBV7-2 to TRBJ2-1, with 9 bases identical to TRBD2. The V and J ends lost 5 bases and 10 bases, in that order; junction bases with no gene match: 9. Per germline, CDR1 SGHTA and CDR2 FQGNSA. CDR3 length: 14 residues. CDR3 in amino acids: CASSASRTSVEQFF. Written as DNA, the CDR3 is TGTGCCAGCAGCGCGTCCCGGACTAGCGTCGAGCAGTTCTTC.

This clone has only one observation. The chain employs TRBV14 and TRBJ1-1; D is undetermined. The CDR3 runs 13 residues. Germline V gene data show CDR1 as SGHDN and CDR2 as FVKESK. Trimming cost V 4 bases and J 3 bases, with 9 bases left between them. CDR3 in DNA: TGTGCCAGCAGCCCGGGCTTAGACACTGAAGCTTTCTTT. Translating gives CASSPGLDTEAFF.

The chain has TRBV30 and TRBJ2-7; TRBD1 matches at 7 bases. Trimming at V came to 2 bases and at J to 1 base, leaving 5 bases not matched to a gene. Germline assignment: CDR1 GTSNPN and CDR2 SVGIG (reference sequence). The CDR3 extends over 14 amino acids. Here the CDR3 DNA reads TGTGCCTGGAGTAGACAGGGTTCTTCCTACGAGCAGTACTTC. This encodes CAWSRQGSSYEQYF. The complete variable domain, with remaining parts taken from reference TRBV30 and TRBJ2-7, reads SQTIHQWPATLVQPVGSPLSLECTVEGTSNPNLYWYRQAAGRGLQLLFYSVGIGQISSEVPQNLSASRPQDRQFILSSKKLLLSDSGFYLCAWSRQGSSYEQYFGPGTRLTVT.

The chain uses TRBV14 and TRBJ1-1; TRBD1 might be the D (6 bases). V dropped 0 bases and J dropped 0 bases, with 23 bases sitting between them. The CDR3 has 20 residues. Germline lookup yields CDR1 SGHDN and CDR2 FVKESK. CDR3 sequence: CASSQDDPLRGGGMNTEAFF. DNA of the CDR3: TGTGCCAGCAGCCAAGATGATCCTTTAAGAGGGGGTGGCATGAACACTGAAGCTTTCTTT.

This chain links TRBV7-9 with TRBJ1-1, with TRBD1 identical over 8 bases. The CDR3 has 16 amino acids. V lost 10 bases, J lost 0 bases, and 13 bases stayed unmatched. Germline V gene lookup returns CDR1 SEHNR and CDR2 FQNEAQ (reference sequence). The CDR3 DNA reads TGTGCCACCTCCCTTTGGACAGGGCACCTGAACACTGAAGCTTTCTTT. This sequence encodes CATSLWTGHLNTEAFF.

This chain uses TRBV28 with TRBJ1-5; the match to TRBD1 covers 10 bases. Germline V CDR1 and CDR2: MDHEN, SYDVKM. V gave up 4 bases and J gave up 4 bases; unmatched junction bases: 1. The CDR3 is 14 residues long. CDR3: CASSWGQGNQPQHF. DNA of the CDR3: TGTGCCAGCAGTTGGGGACAGGGGAATCAGCCCCAGCATTTT.

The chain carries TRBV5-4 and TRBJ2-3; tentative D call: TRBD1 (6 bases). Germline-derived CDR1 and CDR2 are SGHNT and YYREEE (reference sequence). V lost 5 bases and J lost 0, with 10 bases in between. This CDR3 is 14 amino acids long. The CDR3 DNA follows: TGTGCCAGCAGACAGGACAGCAGCACAGATACGCAGTATTTT. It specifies CASRQDSSTDTQYF.

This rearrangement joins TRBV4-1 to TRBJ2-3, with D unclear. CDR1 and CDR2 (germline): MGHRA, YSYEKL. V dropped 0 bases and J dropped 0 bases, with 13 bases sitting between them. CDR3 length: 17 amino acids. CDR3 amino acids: CASSQDKFPASTDTQYF. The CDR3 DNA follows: TGCGCCAGCAGCCAAGATAAATTCCCCGCTAGCACAGATACGCAGTATTTT.

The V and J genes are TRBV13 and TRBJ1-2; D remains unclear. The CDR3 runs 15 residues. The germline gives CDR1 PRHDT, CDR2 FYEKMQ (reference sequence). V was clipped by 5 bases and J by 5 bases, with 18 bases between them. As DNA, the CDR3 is TGTGCCAGCAGCCCCAGGACGGCTCTATTTTATGGCTACACCTTC. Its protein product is CASSPRTALFYGYTF.

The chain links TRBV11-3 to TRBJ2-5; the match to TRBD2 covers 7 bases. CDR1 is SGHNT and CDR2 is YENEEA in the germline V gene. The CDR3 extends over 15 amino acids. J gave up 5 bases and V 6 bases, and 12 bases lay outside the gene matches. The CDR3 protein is CASRRQGAGMETQYF. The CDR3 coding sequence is TGTGCCAGCAGAAGGCAGGGAGCGGGAATGGAGACCCAGTACTTC.

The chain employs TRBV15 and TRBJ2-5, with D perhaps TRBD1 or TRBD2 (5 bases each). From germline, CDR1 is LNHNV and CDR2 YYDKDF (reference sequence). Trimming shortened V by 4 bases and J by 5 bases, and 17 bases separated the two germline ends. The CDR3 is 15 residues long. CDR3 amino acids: CATSTSRQGRETQYF. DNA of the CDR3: TGTGCCACCAGCACTTCCCGCCAGGGACGCGAGACCCAGTACTTC.

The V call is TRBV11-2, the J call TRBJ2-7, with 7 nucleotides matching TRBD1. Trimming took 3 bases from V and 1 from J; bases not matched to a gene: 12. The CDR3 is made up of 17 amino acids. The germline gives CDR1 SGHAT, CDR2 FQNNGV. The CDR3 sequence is CASSLVPLRTGSYEQYF. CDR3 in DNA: TGTGCCAGCAGCTTGGTTCCCCTAAGGACAGGATCCTACGAGCAGTACTTC. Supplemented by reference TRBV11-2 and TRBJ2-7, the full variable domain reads EAGVAQSPRYKIIEKRQSVAFWCNPISGHATLYWYQQILGQGPKLLIQFQNNGVVDDSQLPKDRFSAERLKGVDSTLKIQPAKLEDSAVYLCASSLVPLRTGSYEQYFGPGTRLTVT.

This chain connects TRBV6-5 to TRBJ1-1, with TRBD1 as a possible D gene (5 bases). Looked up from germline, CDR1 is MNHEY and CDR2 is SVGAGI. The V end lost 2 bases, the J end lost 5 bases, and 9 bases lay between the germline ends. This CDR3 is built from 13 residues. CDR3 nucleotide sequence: TGTGCCAGCAGTTACGTGGGGGAAACTGAAGCTTTCTTT. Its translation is CASSYVGETEAFF.

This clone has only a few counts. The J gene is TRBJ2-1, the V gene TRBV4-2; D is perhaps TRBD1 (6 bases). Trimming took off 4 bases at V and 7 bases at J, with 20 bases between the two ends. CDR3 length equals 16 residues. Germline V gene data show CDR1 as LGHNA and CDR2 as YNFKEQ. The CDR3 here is CASSLGDTANGNEQFF. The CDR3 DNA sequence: TGTGCCAGCAGCCTAGGGGACACCGCCAACGGGAATGAGCAGTTCTTC.

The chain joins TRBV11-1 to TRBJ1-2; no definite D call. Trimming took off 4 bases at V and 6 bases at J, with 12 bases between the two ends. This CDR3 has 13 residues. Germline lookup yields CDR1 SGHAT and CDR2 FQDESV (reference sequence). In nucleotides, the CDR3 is TGTGCCAGCAGCTCCAGGTCCCGGGATGGCTACACCTTC. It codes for CASSSRSRDGYTF. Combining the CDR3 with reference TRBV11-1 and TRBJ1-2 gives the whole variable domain EAEVAQSPRYKITEKSQAVAFWCDPISGHATLYWYRQILGQGPELLVQFQDESVVDDSQLPKDRFSAERLKGVDSTLKIQPAELGDSAMYLCASSSRSRDGYTFGSGTRLTVV.

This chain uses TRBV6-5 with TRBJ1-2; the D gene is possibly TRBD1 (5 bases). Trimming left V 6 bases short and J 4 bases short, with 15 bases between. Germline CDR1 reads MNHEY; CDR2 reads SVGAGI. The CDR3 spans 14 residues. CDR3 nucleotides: TGTGCCAGCAGCCGCGGGGCGGAGAGCTATGGCTACACCTTC. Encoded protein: CASSRGAESYGYTF.